The sequence of this T cell receptor (beta chain) was determined in a study of T cell repertoires in cytomegalovirus infection. Across the study: Shared public TCR beta signatures pointed to both CMV infection and a matching HLA type. Study outcomes and limitations: HLA-C-restricted CMV clonotypes gave the most frequent clonotype in two of eight donors.

The CDR3 contains 16 residues. Germline values: CDR1 SGHTA, CDR2 FQGTGA. V gave up 0 bases and J gave up 3 bases; unmatched junction bases: 3. This clonotype was detected ten times or more. Its specificity is unknown. A single record per CDR3 protein comes from TCRdb applying MiXCR to the reads. The data show 150,000 to 200,000 distinct CDR3 sequences, with about 15% seen just once and over 20% held by the top ten. Material: PBMCs. This TCR was recovered from a human donor in good health (CMV status not recorded). Some clones in this sample may be carry-over from other donors' samples. The V and J genes are TRBV7-3 and TRBJ2-1; 9 bases map to TRBD2. Written as DNA, the CDR3 is TGTGCCAGCAGCTTAACGGCGGGAGGGAACTACAATGAGCAGTTCTTC. This codes for CASSLTAGGNYNEQFF. The entire variable domain, with the rest obtained from reference TRBV7-3 and TRBJ2-1, is as follows: GAGVSQTPSNKVTEKGKYVELRCDPISGHTALYWYRQSLGQGPEFLIYFQGTGAADDSGLPNDRFFAVRPEGSVSTLKIQRTERGDSAVYLCASSLTAGGNYNEQFFGPGTRLTVL.